This T cell receptor (beta chain) was captured by sequencing in a study of blood T cell repertoires in COVID-19. Overall study context: COVID-19 samples collected from the United States, Italy and Spain covered acute and convalescent phases. PBMCs, B-cell-depleted T cells, or T cells were the source of the cDNA or gDNA that made up the material.

Between the trimmed V and J ends, which lost 1 base and 2 bases, there was a span of 7 bases. The CDR3 is 14 residues long. Germline CDR1 reads SGHTA; CDR2 reads FQGNSA. Under the authors' procedure: Amplifying reference gene primers gave estimates of nucleated cell counts. Here immunoSEQ multiplex PCR was the method, and the copy in TCRdb shows in-frame clones only, minus some. The V and J calls and the clone size are those of that table, but D and trimming were determined from the DNA. The repertoire has around 270,000 clones, around 89% of them found once; the top ten carry about 4.6%. Sample: peripheral blood. The rearrangement joins TRBV7-2 to TRBJ2-3; D remains ambiguous. The clonotype comes from a man aged 40-50 years with acute or convalescent COVID-19. The CDR3 protein is CASSLDGYTDTQYF. CDR3 sequence (DNA): TGTGCCAGCAGCTTAGACGGGTACACAGATACGCAGTATTTT. Together with reference TRBV7-2 and TRBJ2-3, the CDR3 gives the full variable domain: GAGVSQSPSNKVTEKGKDVELRCDPISGHTALYWYRQSLGQGLEFLIYFQGNSAPDKSGLPSDRFSAERTGGSVSTLTIQRTQQEDSAVYLCASSLDGYTDTQYFGPGTRLTVL.